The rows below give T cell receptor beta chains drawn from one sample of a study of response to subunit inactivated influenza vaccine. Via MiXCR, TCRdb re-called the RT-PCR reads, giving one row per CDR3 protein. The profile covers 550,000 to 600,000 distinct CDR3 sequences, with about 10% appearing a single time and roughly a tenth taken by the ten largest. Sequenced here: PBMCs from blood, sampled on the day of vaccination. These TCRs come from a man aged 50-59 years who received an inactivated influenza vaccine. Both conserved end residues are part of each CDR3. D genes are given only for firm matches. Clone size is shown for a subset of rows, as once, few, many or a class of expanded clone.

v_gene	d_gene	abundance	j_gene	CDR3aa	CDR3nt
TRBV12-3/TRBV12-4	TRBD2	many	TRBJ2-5	CASRPAGGRETQYF	TGTGCCAGCAGACCAGCGGGAGGGCGGGAGACCCAGTACTTC
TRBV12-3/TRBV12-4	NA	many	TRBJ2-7	CASSSLRGGATYEQYF	TGTGCCAGCAGTAGCCTTCGGGGCGGGGCGACCTACGAGCAGTACTTC
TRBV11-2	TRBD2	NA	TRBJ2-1	CASSPQLAGGGGEQFF	TGTGCCAGCAGCCCACAACTAGCGGGAGGGGGGGGTGAGCAGTTCTTC
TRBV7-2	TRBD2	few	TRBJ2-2	CASRGLAGANTGELFF	TGTGCCAGCAGGGGACTAGCGGGGGCGAACACCGGGGAGCTGTTTTTT
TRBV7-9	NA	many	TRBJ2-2	CASSSWGHRNTGELFF	TGTGCCAGCAGCTCCTGGGGACACAGGAACACCGGGGAGCTGTTTTTT
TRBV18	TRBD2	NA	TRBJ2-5	CASSPPRSGGSETQYF	TGTGCCAGCTCACCTCCGAGGAGCGGGGGATCTGAAACCCAGTACTTC
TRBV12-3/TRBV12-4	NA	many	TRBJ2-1	CASSLPRGGGNYNEQFF	TGTGCCAGCAGTTTACCGCGGGGCGGGGGCAACTACAATGAGCAGTTCTTC
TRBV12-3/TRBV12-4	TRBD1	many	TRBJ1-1	CASRSGTGAKNTEAFF	TGTGCCAGCAGATCCGGGACAGGGGCGAAGAACACTGAAGCTTTCTTT
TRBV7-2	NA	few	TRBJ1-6	CASSLAGGASYNSPLHF	TGTGCCAGCAGCTTAGCCGGGGGGGCCTCCTATAATTCACCCCTCCACTTT
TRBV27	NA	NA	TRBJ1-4	CATQRVRDVYEKLFF	TGTGCCACGCAACGGGTGAGGGATGTTTATGAAAAACTGTTTTTT
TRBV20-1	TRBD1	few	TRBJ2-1	CSAETGGKKNEQFF	TGCAGTGCTGAGACAGGGGGTAAGAAAAATGAGCAGTTCTTC
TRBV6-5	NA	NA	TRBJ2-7	CASSYPCGYSPRDF	TGTGCCAGCAGTTACCCTTGTGGCTATTCCCCCAGAGACTTC
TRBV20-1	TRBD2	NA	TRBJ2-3	CSATPSGLSTDTQYF	TGCAGTGCAACCCCTAGCGGACTTAGCACAGATACGCAGTATTTT
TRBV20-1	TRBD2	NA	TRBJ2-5	CSRGGLAVGETQYF	TGCAGCCGAGGGGGACTAGCGGTAGGAGAGACCCAGTACTTC
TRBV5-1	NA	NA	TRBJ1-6	CASAGQDNSPLHF	TGCGCCAGCGCAGGGCAGGATAATTCACCCCTCCACTTT
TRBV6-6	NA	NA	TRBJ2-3	CASRTGGHTQYF	TGTGCCAGCAGGACCGGCGGTCATACGCAGTATTTT
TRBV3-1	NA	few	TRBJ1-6	CASSQDGVRNSPLHF	TGTGCCAGCAGCCAAGATGGAGTAAGGAATTCACCCCTCCACTTT
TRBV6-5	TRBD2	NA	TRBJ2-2	CASSYRMPGLAGDTGELFF	TGTGCCAGCAGTTACCGCATGCCGGGACTAGCGGGGGACACCGGGGAGCTGTTTTTT
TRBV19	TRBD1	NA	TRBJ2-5	CASSIARRGQETQYF	TGTGCCAGTAGTATAGCGCGTAGGGGGCAGGAGACCCAGTACTTC
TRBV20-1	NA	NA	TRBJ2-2	CSARDLAGKVGELFF	TGCAGTGCTAGGGATCTAGCCGGGAAAGTCGGGGAGCTGTTTTTT
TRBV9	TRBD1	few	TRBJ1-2	CASSEGTGPNYGYTF	TGTGCCAGCAGCGAGGGGACAGGACCTAACTATGGCTACACCTTC
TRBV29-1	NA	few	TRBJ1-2	CSVDSRTNYGYTF	TGCAGCGTTGACTCTCGGACTAACTATGGCTACACCTTC
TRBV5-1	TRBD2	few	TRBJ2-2	CASSFIAGQDTGELFF	TGCGCCAGCAGCTTTATAGCGGGCCAAGACACCGGGGAGCTGTTTTTT
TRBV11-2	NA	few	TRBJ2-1	CASSLVHAAYNEQFF	TGTGCCAGCAGCTTAGTTCACGCGGCCTACAATGAGCAGTTCTTC